The 23 T cell receptor beta chains presented below share a single source sample, sequenced in a study of shared clonotypes between healthy human individuals. Here immunoSEQ multiplex PCR was the method, and the copy in TCRdb shows in-frame clones only, minus some. Of around 1,100,000 clones in the sample, roughly 80% were seen once. Sequencing input: memory CD4+ T cells from PBMCs. Subset here: CD45RA-negative fraction. Receptors were obtained from a man aged 18 to 30 in good health. Some clones in this sample may be carry-over from other donors' samples.

This clone was seen just once. This chain uses TRBV27 with TRBJ2-5, with D perhaps matching TRBD2 (6 bases). V lost 5 bases, J lost 6 bases, and 13 bases lay in between. The CDR3 spans 13 residues. Germline V gene data show CDR1 as MNHEY and CDR2 as SMNVEV (reference sequence). This chain's CDR3 is CASSGGTRQTQYF. Written as DNA, the CDR3 is TGTGCCAGCAGTGGAGGGACCAGGCAGACCCAGTACTTC.

The chain carries TRBV10-3 and TRBJ1-3; D might be TRBD1 (5 bases). This CDR3 region has 16 residues. From germline, CDR1 is ENHRY and CDR2 SYGVKD. V was trimmed by 0 bases and J by 0 bases, leaving 9 bases between them. The DNA of the CDR3 is TGTGCCATCAGTGAGTCGACAGCGAACTCTGGAAACACCATATATTTT. Protein product: CAISESTANSGNTIYF.

At least ten counts were recorded for this clone. V is TRBV28 and J is TRBJ1-2; D is perhaps TRBD1 (6 bases). Deletions cut 1 base from V and 8 bases from J, with 23 bases between. This CDR3 spans 17 amino acids. Germline V gene data show CDR1 as MDHEN and CDR2 as SYDVKM. Here the CDR3 DNA reads TGTGCCAGCAGTTTATACCCCCCTAGGGACACCGCGGGAGGCTACACCTTC. Protein sequence: CASSLYPPRDTAGGYTF.

The V gene is TRBV5-4, the J gene TRBJ2-4, with a possible D match to TRBD1 (6 bases). The V gene's germline CDR1 is SGHNT and CDR2 YYREEE (reference sequence). V was shortened by 4 bases and J by 9 bases, with 11 bases between the two germline ends. This CDR3 is built from 12 residues. The CDR3 DNA sequence: TGTGCCAGCAGCAACAGGGTGGGCATTCAGTACTTC. Protein product: CASSNRVGIQYF.

J is TRBJ2-3 and V is TRBV28; D remains ambiguous. Trimming took off 5 bases at V and 1 base at J, with 13 bases between the two ends. This CDR3 region has 15 residues. Germline V gives CDR1 MDHEN, CDR2 SYDVKM. CDR3 nucleotide sequence: TGTGCCAGCAGTCCGCTGGCTAAGGGCACAGATACGCAGTATTTT. As protein: CASSPLAKGTDTQYF.

The chain uses TRBV28 and TRBJ2-3; 10 positions agree with TRBD1. V shed 8 bases and J 5 bases; nucleotides not matched to a gene: 13. Germline CDR1 MDHEN, CDR2 SYDVKM. The CDR3 consists of 16 residues. CDR3 in DNA: TGTGCCAGCTTACTAAGGGGACAGGGGAAGAGAGATACGCAGTATTTT. Protein: CASLLRGQGKRDTQYF.

This sequence joins TRBV19 and TRBJ2-1; perhaps TRBD2 as D (5 bases). With 4 bases removed from V and 2 bases from J, the gap between germline ends came to 12 bases. This CDR3 has 15 residues. The germline gives CDR1 LNHDA, CDR2 SQIVND (reference sequence). This CDR3 is CASSKRAGTYNEQFF. The CDR3 DNA reads as TGTGCCAGTAGTAAGAGGGCAGGCACCTACAATGAGCAGTTCTTC.

The chain couples TRBV27 to TRBJ1-1; D is unclear. From germline, CDR1 is MNHEY and CDR2 SMNVEV (reference sequence). This CDR3 spans 14 amino acids. Deletions cut 4 bases from V and 3 bases from J, with 12 bases between. CDR3 protein: CASSWSGRYTEAFF. The CDR3 DNA is TGTGCCAGCAGTTGGTCCGGAAGGTACACTGAAGCTTTCTTT.

This clone has at least ten counts. CDR3 sequence reads: CASSFSRGYTF. The CDR3 DNA follows: TGTGCCAGCAGTTTTAGTCGGGGCTACACCTTC. This chain joins TRBV28 and TRBJ1-2, with D unresolved. Trimming pared 3 bases from V and 8 bases from J, leaving 7 bases between. The CDR3 loop spans 11 amino acids. Germline V gene lookup returns CDR1 MDHEN and CDR2 SYDVKM.

The chain couples TRBV2 to TRBJ1-2; D gene unclear. Trimming pared 3 bases from V and 5 bases from J, leaving 13 bases between. The CDR3 totals 14 residues. Germline V CDR1 and CDR2: SNHLY, FYNNEI. The CDR3 reads CASSDISRLYGYTF. In DNA form, the CDR3 reads TGTGCCAGCAGTGACATATCGCGGTTGTATGGCTACACCTTC.

This clone was picked up a small number of times. This sequence joins TRBV7-3 and TRBJ1-1, with D maybe TRBD1 (5 bases). From germline, CDR1 is SGHTA and CDR2 FQGTGA. Trimming took 4 bases from V and 2 from J, leaving 8 bases between them. This CDR3 has 13 amino acids. CDR3 region: CASSWGGNTEAFF. Written as DNA, the CDR3 is TGTGCCAGCAGCTGGGGGGGAAACACTGAAGCTTTCTTT.

The V call is TRBV19, the J call TRBJ2-7; 7 bases match TRBD2. J gave up 4 bases and V 5 bases, and 8 bases lay outside the gene matches. The length of the CDR3 is 14 residues. The germline V gene has CDR1 LNHDA and CDR2 SQIVND (reference sequence). CDR3 loop: CASSVGGTTYEQYF. CDR3 bases: TGTGCCAGTAGTGTTGGTGGGACTACATACGAGCAGTACTTC.

The chain uses TRBV7-3 and TRBJ2-6; TRBD2 matches 16 bases. Germline CDR1 SGHTA, CDR2 FQGTGA. The ends lost 5 bases at V and 1 base at J; junction bases unmatched: 2. The CDR3 has 18 residues. The CDR3 DNA is TGTGCCAGCAGCCCGGGACTAGCGGGAGGGTCTGGGGCCAACGTCCTGACTTTC. It yields the protein CASSPGLAGGSGANVLTF.

This chain joins TRBV20-1 and TRBJ2-1, with unresolved D. Germline values: CDR1 DFQATT, CDR2 SNEGSKA (reference sequence). With 3 bases removed from V and 13 bases from J, the gap between germline ends came to 13 bases. CDR3 length: 11 amino acids. The CDR3 loop reads CSARTTNDQFF. The CDR3 bases are TGCAGTGCTAGGACGACAAACGACCAGTTCTTC.

The genes are TRBV29-1 and TRBJ2-1; TRBD2 aligns across 11 bases. Unmatched junction bases numbered 4, after V lost 3 bases and J lost 3 bases. Per germline, CDR1 SQVTM and CDR2 ANQGSEA. The CDR3 consists of 15 residues. The CDR3 sequence: CSVEGLAAVYNEQFF. As DNA, the CDR3 is TGCAGCGTTGAGGGACTAGCGGCGGTCTACAATGAGCAGTTCTTC.

V usage is TRBV28 and J usage is TRBJ1-5; no definite D call. V was pared by 2 bases and J by 2 bases, with 10 bases between. Germline V gives CDR1 MDHEN, CDR2 SYDVKM. The CDR3 spans 15 residues. The CDR3 bases are TGTGCCAGCAGTTTAGCCCTACGCGGCAATCAGCCCCAGCATTTT. As protein: CASSLALRGNQPQHF. The variable domain in full, completed from reference TRBV28 and TRBJ1-5, reads DVKVTQSSRYLVKRTGEKVFLECVQDMDHENMFWYRQDPGLGLRLIYFSYDVKMKEKGDIPEGYSVSREKKERFSLILESASTNQTSMYLCASSLALRGNQPQHFGDGTRLSIL.

This clone was detected once. The J gene is TRBJ2-1, the V gene TRBV6-1; D perhaps matches TRBD2 (6 bases). The length of the CDR3 is 15 residues. Trimming removed 1 base at V and 4 bases at J, with 11 bases between. Germline assignment: CDR1 MNHNS and CDR2 SASEGT. The CDR3 DNA is TGTGCCAGCAGTGAAGTGGGGGGTACATACAATGAGCAGTTCTTC. Amino acid sequence: CASSEVGGTYNEQFF.

This clone was detected only a few times. This chain uses TRBV9 with TRBJ2-4; weak D call: TRBD2 (5 bases). The CDR3 is 15 amino acids. V lost 0 bases and J 5 bases, leaving 12 bases between the germline ends. CDR1 is SGDLS and CDR2 is YYNGEE in the germline V gene. CDR3 sequence reads: CASSVAGNPQNIQYF. CDR3 nucleotide sequence: TGTGCCAGCAGCGTAGCGGGAAATCCACAAAACATTCAGTACTTC.

This sequence joins TRBV28 and TRBJ2-4; D may be TRBD1 (6 bases). The CDR3 loop spans 15 amino acids. Germline V gene sequence: CDR1 MDHEN, CDR2 SYDVKM. V lost 7 bases and J 8 bases, leaving 21 bases between the germline ends. CDR3 nucleotides: TGTGCCAGCACTCGACAAGGACAGTCCTGGTACATTCAGTACTTC. It encodes CASTRQGQSWYIQYF.

The rearrangement uses TRBV29-1 and TRBJ2-7, with D perhaps TRBD1 (5 bases). The ends were cut back, 4 bases at V and 0 bases at J, with 10 bases in the middle. This CDR3 spans 13 amino acids. CDR1 is SQVTM and CDR2 is ANQGSEA in the germline V gene. DNA for the CDR3: TGCAGCGTTGCCCCAGACAGCTCCTACGAGCAGTACTTC. Its protein product is CSVAPDSSYEQYF.

The V call is TRBV6-1, the J call TRBJ1-3, with TRBD1 as a possible D gene (5 bases). V lost 0 bases and J 4 bases, leaving 13 bases between the germline ends. CDR3 length: 16 residues. Germline assignment: CDR1 MNHNS and CDR2 SASEGT. The CDR3 nucleotides are TGTGCCAGCAGTGAAGCGAGTTTCAGGGCCGGAAACACCATATATTTT. Protein: CASSEASFRAGNTIYF.

The V call is TRBV29-1, the J call TRBJ1-2; D possibly corresponds to TRBD1 (5 bases). The CDR3 is 14 amino acids. CDR1 and CDR2 (germline): SQVTM, ANQGSEA. Trimming left V 6 bases short and J 4 bases short, with 18 bases between. The CDR3: CSVGRGEGVYGYTF. Here the CDR3 DNA reads TGCAGCGTCGGGAGGGGCGAGGGCGTCTATGGCTACACCTTC.

This clone was recorded once. The chain has TRBV5-1 and TRBJ2-1; 12 nucleotides match TRBD2. This CDR3 region has 17 residues. Germline assignment: CDR1 SGHRS and CDR2 YFSETQ. J gave up 7 bases and V 0 bases, and 8 bases lay outside the gene matches. The CDR3 spells CASSLAALAGGGNEQFF. The CDR3 nucleotides are TGCGCCAGCAGCTTGGCCGCCCTAGCGGGAGGGGGTAATGAGCAGTTCTTC.